The T cell receptor (beta chain) under discussion was sequenced for a study of T cell repertoires in ileal Crohn's disease. The count of this clone is one. Its antigen is still unknown. The CDR3 extends over 14 amino acids. Germline trimming cut 5 bases from V and 5 bases from J; bases unmatched to any gene: 8. Germline V CDR1 and CDR2: MNHEY, SVGAGI. Overall study findings and caveats: Clonality above 26.8% at surgery always came with endoscopic recurrence.

Repertoires were generated with immunoSEQ multiplex PCR, while TCRdb's copy carries only in-frame clones and drops some. The sample has about 11,000 clones; over 60% are singletons. Material for sequencing was ileal tissue. This TCR was recovered from an adult with Crohn's disease. The gene calls are TRBV6-5 and TRBJ2-7; the match to TRBD1 covers 8 bases. DNA of the CDR3: TGTGCCAGCAGTCCTCGGACAGGGAAGGACGAGCAGTACTTC. Translating it yields CASSPRTGKDEQYF.